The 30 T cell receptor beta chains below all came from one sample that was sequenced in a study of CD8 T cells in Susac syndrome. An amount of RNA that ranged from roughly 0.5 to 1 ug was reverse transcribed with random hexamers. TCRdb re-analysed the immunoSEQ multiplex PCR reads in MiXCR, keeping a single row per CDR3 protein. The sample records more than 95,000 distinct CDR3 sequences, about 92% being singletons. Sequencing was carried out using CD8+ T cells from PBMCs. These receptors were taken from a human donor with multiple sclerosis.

The CDR3 sequence: CASSILAGGPSEQYV. In nucleotides, the CDR3 is TGTGCCAGCAGCATTCTAGCGGGAGGGCCCTCCGAGCAGTACGTC. This sequence joins TRBV21-1 and TRBJ2-7; TRBD2, the table's D call, was not compared with the DNA. TRBV21-1 is a listed pseudogene. CDR3 size: 15 residues.

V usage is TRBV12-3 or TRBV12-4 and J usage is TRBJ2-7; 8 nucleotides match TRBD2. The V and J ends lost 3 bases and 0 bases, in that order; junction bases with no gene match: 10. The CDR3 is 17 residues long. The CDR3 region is CASSLGRMGLDSYEQYF. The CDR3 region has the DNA TGTGCCAGCAGTTTGGGGCGTATGGGACTAGACTCCTACGAGCAGTACTTC.

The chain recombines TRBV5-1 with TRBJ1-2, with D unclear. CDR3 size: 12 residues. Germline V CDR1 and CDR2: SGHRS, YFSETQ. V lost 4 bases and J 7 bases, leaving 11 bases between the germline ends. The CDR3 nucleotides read TGCGCCAGCAGCACCGACACGGGTGGCTACACCTTC. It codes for CASSTDTGGYTF.

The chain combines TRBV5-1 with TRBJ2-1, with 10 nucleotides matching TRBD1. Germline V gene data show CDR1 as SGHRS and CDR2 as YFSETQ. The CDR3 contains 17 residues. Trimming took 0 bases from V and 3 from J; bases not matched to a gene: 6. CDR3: CASSLEGQGSYYNEQFF. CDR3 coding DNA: TGCGCCAGCAGCTTGGAGGGACAGGGGTCTTACTACAATGAGCAGTTCTTC. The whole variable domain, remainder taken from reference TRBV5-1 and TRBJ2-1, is KAGVTQTPRYLIKTRGQQVTLSCSPISGHRSVSWYQQTPGQGLQFLFEYFSETQRNKGNFPGRFSGRQFSNSRSEMNVSTLELGDSALYLCASSLEGQGSYYNEQFFGPGTRLTVL.

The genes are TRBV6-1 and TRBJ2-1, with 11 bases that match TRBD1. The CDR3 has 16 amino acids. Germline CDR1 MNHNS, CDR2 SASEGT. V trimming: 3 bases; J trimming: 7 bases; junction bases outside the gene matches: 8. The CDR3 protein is CASSETRDRGFNEQFF. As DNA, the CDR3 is TGTGCCAGCAGTGAGACCCGGGACAGGGGGTTTAATGAGCAGTTCTTC.

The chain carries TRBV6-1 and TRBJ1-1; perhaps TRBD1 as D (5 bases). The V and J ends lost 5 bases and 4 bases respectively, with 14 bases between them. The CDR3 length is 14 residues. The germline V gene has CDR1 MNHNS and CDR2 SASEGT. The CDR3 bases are TGTGCCAGCAGTCCCCCAGGGCTTGGCACTGAAGCTTTCTTT. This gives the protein CASSPPGLGTEAFF.

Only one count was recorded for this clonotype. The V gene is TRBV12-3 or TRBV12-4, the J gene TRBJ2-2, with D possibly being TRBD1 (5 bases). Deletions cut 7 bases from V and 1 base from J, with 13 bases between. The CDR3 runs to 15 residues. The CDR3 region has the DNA TGTGCCAGCACCTTGGCGGACATGAACACCGGGGAGCTGTTTTTT. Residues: CASTLADMNTGELFF.

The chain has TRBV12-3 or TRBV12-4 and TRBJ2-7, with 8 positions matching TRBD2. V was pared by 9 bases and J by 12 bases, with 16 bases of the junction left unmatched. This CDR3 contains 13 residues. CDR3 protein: CARGPSGGRKLYV. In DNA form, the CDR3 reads TGTGCCAGAGGCCCCTCTGGCGGGAGGAAGTTGTACGTC.

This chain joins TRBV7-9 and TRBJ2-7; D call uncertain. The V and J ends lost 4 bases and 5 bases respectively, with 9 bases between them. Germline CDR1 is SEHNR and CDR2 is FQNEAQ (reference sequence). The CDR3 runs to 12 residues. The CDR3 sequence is CASSYGPDEQYF. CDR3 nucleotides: TGTGCCAGCAGCTATGGACCAGACGAGCAGTACTTC.

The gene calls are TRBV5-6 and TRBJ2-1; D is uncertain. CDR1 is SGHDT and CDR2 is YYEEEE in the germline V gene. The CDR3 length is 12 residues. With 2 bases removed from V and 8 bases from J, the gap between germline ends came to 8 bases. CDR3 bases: TGTGCCAGCAGCTTTTCAGAGCATGAGCAGTTCTTC. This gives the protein CASSFSEHEQFF.

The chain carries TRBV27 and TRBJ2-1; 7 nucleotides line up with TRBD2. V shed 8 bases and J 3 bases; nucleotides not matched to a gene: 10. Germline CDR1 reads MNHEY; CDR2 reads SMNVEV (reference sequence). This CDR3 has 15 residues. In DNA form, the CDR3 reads TGTGCCAGCGGCTCTATATCGGGAGGCTACAATGAGCAGTTCTTC. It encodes CASGSISGGYNEQFF.

DNA of the CDR3: TGTGCCAGCAGCAGACAAGGGGGCGCGTCGGACATTCAGTACTTC. It encodes CASSRQGGASDIQYF. The chain employs TRBV6-5 and TRBJ2-4; TRBD1 matches at 7 bases. Germline CDR1 is MNHEY and CDR2 is SVGAGI. The trim removed 6 bases at V and 8 bases at J, leaving 13 bases unmatched. This CDR3 spans 15 amino acids.

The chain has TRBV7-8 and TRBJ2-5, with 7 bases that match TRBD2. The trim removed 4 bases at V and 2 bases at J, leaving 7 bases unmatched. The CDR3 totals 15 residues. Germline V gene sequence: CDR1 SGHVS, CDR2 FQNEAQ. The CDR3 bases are TGTGCCAGCAGCTCCCCCGGGGGAGGGCAAGAGACCCAGTACTTC. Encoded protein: CASSSPGGGQETQYF.

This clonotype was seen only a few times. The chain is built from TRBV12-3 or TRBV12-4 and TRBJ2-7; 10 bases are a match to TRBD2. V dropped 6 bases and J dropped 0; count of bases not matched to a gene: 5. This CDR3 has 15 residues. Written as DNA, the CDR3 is TGTGCCAGCAGGGAGCGGGAGGGTAGCTCCTACGAGCAGTACGTC. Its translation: CASREREGSSYEQYV.

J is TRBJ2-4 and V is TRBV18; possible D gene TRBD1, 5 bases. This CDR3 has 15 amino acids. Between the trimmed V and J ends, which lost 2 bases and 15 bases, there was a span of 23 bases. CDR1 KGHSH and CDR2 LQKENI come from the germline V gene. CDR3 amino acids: CASSPFEQGITFPYF. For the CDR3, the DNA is TGTGCCAGCTCACCATTCGAGCAGGGAATCACCTTTCCGTACTTC.

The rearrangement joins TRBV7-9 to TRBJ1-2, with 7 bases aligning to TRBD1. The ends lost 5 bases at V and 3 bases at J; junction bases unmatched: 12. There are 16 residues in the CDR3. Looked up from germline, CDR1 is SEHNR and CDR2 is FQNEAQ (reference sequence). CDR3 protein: CASSPPTGEGYYGYTF. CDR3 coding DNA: TGTGCCAGCAGCCCCCCAACAGGGGAGGGGTACTATGGCTACACCTTC.

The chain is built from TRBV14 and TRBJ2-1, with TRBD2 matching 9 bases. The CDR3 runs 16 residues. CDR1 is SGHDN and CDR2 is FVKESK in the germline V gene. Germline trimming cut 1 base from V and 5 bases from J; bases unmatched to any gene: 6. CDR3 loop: CASSQGEREVHNEQFF. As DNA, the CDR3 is TGTGCCAGCAGCCAAGGTGAGCGGGAGGTTCACAATGAGCAGTTCTTC.

This CDR3 reads CASSSNGGYEQYF. The CDR3 bases are TGTGCCAGCAGCTCGAATGGGGGGTACGAGCAGTACTTC. The chain joins TRBV11-2 to TRBJ2-7; weak D call: TRBD2 (6 bases). V shed 4 bases and J shed 4 bases, with 11 bases lying between them. The V gene's germline CDR1 is SGHAT and CDR2 FQNNGV. This CDR3 comprises 13 residues.

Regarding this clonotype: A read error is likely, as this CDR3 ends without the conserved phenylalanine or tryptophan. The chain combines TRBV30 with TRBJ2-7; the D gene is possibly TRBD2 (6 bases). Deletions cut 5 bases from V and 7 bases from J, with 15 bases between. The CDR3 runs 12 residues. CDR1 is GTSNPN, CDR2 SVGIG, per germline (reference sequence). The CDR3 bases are TGTGCCTGGGGGGACTCCTCTGGGGAGCAGTACCTC. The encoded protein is CAWGDSSGEQYL.

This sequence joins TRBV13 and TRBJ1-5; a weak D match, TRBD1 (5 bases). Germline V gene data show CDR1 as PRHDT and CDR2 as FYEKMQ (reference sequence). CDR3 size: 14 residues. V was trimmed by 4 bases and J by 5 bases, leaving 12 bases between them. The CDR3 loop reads CASSSSDSYQPQHF. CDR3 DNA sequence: TGTGCCAGCAGCTCCTCTGACAGCTATCAGCCCCAGCATTTT.

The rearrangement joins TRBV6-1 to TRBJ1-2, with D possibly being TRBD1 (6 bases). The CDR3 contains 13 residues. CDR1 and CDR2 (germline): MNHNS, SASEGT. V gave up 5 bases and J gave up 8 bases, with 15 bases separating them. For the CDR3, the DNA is TGTGCCAGCAGTCCCAAGGGGGAAGGAGGCTACACCTTC. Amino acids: CASSPKGEGGYTF.

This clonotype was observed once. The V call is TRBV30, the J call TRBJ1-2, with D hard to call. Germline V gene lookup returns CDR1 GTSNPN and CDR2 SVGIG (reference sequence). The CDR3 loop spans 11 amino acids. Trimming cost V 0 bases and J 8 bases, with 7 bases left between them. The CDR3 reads CAWSVPPGYTF. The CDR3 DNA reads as TGTGCCTGGAGTGTACCCCCCGGCTACACCTTC.

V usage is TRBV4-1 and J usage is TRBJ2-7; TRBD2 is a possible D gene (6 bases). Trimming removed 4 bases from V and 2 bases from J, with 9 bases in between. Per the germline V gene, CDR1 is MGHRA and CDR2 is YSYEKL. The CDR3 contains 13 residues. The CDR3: CASSRRLAYEQYF. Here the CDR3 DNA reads TGCGCCAGCAGCCGACGACTAGCCTACGAGCAGTACTTC.

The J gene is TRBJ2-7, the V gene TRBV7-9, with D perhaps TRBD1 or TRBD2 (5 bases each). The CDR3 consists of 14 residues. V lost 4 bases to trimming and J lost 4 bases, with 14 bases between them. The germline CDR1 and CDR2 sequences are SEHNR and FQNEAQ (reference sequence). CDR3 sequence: CASSSPGRVYEQYV. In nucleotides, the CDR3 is TGTGCCAGCAGCTCACCGGGACGGGTTTACGAGCAGTACGTC.

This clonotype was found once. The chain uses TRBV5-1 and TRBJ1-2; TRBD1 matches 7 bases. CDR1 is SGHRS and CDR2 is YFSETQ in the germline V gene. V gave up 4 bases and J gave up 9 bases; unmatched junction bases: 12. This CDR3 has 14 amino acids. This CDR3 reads CASSRDRERRRYTF. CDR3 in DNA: TGCGCCAGCAGCCGTGACAGGGAACGTCGTCGCTACACCTTC.

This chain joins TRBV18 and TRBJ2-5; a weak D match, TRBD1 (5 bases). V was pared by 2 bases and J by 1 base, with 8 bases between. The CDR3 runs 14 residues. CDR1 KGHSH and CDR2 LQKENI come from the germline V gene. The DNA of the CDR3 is TGTGCCAGCTCACCAACGACAGTCCAAGAGACCCAGTACTTC. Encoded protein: CASSPTTVQETQYF.

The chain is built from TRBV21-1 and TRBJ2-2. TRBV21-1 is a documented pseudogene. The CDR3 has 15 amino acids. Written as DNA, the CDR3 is TGTGCCAGCAGCAAAGCGTGGCAGAACACCGGGGAGCTGTTTTTT. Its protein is CASSKAWQNTGELFF.

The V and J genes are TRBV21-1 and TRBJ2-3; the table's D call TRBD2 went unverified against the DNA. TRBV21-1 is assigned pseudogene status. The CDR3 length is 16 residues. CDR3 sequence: CASSGETSASTDTQYF. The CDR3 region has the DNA TGTGCCAGCAGCGGGGAGACTAGCGCGAGCACAGATACGCAGTATTTT.

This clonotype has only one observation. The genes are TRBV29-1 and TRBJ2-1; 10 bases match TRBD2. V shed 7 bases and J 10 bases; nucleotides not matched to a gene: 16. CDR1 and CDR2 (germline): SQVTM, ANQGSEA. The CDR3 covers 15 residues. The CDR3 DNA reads TGCAGCGCCCCTGGAGCGGGGGGGGCTTCTTGGGAGCAGTTCTTC. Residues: CSAPGAGGASWEQFF.

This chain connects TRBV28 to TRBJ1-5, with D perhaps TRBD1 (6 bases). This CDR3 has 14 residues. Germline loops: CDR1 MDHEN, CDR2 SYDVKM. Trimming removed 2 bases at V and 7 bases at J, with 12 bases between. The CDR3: CASSLQGPRQPQHF. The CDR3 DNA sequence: TGTGCCAGCAGTTTACAGGGGCCGCGGCAGCCCCAGCATTTT.